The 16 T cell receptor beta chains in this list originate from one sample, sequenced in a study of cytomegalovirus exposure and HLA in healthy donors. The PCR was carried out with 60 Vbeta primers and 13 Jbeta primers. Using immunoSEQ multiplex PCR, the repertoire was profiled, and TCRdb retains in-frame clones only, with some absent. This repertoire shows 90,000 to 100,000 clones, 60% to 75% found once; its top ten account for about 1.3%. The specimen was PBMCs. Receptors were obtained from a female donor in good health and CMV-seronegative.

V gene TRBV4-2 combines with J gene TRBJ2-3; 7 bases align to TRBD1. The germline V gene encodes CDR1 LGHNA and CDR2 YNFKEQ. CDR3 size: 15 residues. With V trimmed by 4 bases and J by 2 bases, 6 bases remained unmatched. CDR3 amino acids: CASSPRGQITDTQYF. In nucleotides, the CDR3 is TGTGCCAGCAGCCCCCGGGGACAGATCACAGATACGCAGTATTTT.

The CDR3 bases are TGCGCCAGCAGCCAAGATCCCGACAGGCAGGGATCACCCCTCCACTTT. Its translation: CASSQDPDRQGSPLHF. The chain carries TRBV4-3 and TRBJ1-6; D perhaps matches TRBD1 (6 bases). Trimming pared 0 bases from V and 10 bases from J, leaving 16 bases between. Germline V gene sequence: CDR1 LGHNA, CDR2 YSLEER. The CDR3 length is 16 residues.

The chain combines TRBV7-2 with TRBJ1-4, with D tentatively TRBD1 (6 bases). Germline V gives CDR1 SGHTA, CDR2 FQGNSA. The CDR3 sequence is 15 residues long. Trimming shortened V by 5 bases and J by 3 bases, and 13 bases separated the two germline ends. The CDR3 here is CASSTQGSPNEKLFF. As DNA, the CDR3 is TGTGCCAGCAGCACCCAGGGGTCCCCTAATGAAAAACTGTTTTTT.

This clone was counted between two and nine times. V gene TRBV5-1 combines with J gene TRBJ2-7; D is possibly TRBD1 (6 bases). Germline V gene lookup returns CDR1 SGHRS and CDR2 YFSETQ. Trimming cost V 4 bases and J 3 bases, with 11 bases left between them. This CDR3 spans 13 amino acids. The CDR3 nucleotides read TGCGCCAGCAGCCAGGGGTACTACTACGAGCAGTACTTC. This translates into CASSQGYYYEQYF. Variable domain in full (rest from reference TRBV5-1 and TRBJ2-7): KAGVTQTPRYLIKTRGQQVTLSCSPISGHRSVSWYQQTPGQGLQFLFEYFSETQRNKGNFPGRFSGRQFSNSRSEMNVSTLELGDSALYLCASSQGYYYEQYFGPGTRLTVT.

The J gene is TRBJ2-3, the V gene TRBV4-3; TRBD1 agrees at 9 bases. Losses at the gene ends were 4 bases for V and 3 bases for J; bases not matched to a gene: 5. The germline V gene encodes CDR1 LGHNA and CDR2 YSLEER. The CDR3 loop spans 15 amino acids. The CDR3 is CASSPGTGRTDTQYF. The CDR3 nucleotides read TGCGCCAGCAGCCCTGGGACAGGGAGGACAGATACGCAGTATTTT.

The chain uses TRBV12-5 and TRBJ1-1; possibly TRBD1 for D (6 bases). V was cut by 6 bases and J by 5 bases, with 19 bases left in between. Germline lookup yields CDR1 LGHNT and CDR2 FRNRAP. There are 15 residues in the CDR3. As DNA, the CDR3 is TGTGCTAGTGGGGATCGCGGGGGGGGACATACTGAAGCTTTCTTT. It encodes CASGDRGGGHTEAFF. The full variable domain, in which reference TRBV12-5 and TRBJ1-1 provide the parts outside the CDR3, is DARVTQTPRHKVTEMGQEVTMRCQPILGHNTVFWYRQTMMQGLELLAYFRNRAPLDDSGMPKDRFSAEMPDATLATLKIQPSEPRDSAVYFCASGDRGGGHTEAFFGQGTRLTVV.

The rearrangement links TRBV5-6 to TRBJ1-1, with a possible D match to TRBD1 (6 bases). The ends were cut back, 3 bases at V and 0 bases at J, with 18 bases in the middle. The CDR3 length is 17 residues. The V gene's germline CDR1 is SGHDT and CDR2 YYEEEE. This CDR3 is CASSWGRGGSMNTEAFF. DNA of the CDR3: TGTGCCAGCAGCTGGGGGCGGGGAGGGTCTATGAACACTGAAGCTTTCTTT.

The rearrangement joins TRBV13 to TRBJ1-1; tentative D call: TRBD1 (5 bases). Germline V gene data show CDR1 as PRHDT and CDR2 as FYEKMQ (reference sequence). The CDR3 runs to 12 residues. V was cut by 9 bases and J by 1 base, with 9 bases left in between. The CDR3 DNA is TGTGCCAGTGGACACCGGAACACTGAAGCTTTCTTT. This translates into CASGHRNTEAFF.

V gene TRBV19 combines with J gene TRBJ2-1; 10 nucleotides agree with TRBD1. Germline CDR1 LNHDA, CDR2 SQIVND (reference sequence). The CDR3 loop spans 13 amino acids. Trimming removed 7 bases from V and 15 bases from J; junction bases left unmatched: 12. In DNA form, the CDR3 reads TGTGCCAGTACCACCCTTAAGGGACAGGGGCTGTTCTTC. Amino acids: CASTTLKGQGLFF.

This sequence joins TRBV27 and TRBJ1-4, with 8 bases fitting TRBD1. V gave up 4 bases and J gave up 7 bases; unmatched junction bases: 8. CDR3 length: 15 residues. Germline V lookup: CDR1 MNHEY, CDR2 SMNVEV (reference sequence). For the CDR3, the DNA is TGTGCCAGCAGTTCTGGGACAGGCGTCGGTGAAAAACTGTTTTTT. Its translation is CASSSGTGVGEKLFF.

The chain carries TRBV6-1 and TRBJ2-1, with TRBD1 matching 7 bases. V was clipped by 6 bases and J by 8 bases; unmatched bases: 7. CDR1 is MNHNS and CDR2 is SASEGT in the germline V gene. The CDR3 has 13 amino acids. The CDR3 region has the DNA TGTGCCAGCAGAAGACAGGGATCCGATGAGCAGTTCTTC. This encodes CASRRQGSDEQFF.

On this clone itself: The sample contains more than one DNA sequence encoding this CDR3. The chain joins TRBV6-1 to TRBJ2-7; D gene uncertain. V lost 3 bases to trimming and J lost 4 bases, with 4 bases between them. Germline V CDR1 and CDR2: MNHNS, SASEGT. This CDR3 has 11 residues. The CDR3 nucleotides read TGTGCCAGCAGTGATTTATACGAGCAGTACTTC. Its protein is CASSDLYEQYF.

CDR3 bases: TGTGCCAGCAGTGAAGAGGTGGGGGGAGTGGGGGGCTACACCTTC. It is translated as CASSEEVGGVGGYTF. V usage is TRBV6-1 and J usage is TRBJ1-2; the D gene is possibly TRBD1 (5 bases). The V end was cut by 1 base, the J end by 8 bases, with 17 bases between. CDR1 and CDR2 (germline): MNHNS, SASEGT. This CDR3 has 15 amino acids.

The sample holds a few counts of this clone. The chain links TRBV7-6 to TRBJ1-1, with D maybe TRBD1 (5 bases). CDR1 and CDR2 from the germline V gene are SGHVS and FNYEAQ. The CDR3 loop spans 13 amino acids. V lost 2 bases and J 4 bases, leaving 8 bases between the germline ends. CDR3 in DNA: TGTGCCAGCAGCTTATGGGGGGTCACTGAAGCTTTCTTT. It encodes CASSLWGVTEAFF.

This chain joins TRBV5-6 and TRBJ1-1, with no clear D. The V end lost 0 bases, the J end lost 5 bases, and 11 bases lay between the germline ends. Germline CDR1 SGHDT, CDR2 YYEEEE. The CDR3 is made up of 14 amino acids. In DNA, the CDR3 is TGTGCCAGCAGCTTGGAGTTCTCGGGGACTGAAGCTTTCTTT. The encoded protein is CASSLEFSGTEAFF.

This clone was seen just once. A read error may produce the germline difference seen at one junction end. The chain's CDR3 is CASSFDGTGGGYAF. The DNA for the CDR3 is TGTGCCAGCAGCTTCGACGGGACAGGGGGCGGCTACGCCTTC. The chain employs TRBV7-2 and TRBJ1-2; 12 nucleotides match TRBD1. The V gene's germline CDR1 is SGHTA and CDR2 FQGNSA. The CDR3 covers 14 residues.